This record concerns one T cell receptor (beta chain) sequence. A deep-level run was used for the assay. Per the study methods: ImmunoSEQ junction-only sequences lacked quality scores, so their filtering differed. Assay used: immunoSEQ multiplex PCR; TCRdb lists only in-frame clones, some missing. V and J calls and clone size are those listed in that table; D and trimming were worked out from the DNA. The sample records some 2,000,000 clones, about 95% being singletons. The sample is drawn from a study of shared clonotypes between healthy human individuals. Background on the study: A donor's plate count was three for CD4 naive and three for CD4 memory; CD8 naive had two and CD8 memory one.

This CDR3 comprises 15 residues. V shed 7 bases and J shed 4 bases, with 17 bases lying between them. Germline V CDR1 and CDR2: LNHDA, SQIVND (reference sequence). Terminally differentiated effector memory CD45RA+ cells were left out of the naive CD8 fraction, which was CD45RO-negative and positively selected for CCR7. The donor cohort consisted entirely of Caucasian adults residing in Nashville, Tennessee. The sample taken for sequencing was naive CD8+ T cells sorted from blood. This receptor was obtained from a young man in good health. This sequence joins TRBV19 and TRBJ1-5; D is unclear. CDR3 protein: CASTHLLPRNQPQHF. The CDR3, as DNA: TGTGCCAGTACCCACCTCTTGCCCCGAAATCAGCCCCAGCATTTT.